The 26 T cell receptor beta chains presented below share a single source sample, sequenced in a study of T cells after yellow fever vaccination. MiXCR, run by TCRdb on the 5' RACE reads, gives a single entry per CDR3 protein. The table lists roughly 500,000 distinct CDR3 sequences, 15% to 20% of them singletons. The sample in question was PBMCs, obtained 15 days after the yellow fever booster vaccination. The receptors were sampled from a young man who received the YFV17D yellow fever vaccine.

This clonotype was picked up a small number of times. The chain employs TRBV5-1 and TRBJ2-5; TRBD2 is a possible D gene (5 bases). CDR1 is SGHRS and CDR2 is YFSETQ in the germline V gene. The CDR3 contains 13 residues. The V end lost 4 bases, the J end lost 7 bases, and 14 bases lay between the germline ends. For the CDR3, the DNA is TGCGCCAGCAGCGGCCCCCGGGGTGGGACCCAGTACTTC. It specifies CASSGPRGGTQYF.

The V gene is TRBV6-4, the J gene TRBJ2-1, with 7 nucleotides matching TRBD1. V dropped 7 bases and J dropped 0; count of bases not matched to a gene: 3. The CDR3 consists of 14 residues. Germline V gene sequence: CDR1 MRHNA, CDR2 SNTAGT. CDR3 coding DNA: TGTGCCAGCAAAGGGGACAGCTCCTACAATGAGCAGTTCTTC. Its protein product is CASKGDSSYNEQFF.

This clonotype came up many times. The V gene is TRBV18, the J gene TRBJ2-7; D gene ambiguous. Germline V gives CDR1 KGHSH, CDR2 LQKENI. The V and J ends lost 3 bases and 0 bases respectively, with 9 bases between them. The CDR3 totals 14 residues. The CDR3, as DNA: TGTGCCAGCTCACCTGCAGTCGGCTCCTACGAGCAGTACTTC. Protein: CASSPAVGSYEQYF. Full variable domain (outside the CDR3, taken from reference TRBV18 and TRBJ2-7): NAGVMQNPRHLVRRRGQEARLRCSPMKGHSHVYWYRQLPEEGLKFMVYLQKENIIDESGMPKERFSAEFPKEGPSILRIQQVVRGDSAAYFCASSPAVGSYEQYFGPGTRLTVT.

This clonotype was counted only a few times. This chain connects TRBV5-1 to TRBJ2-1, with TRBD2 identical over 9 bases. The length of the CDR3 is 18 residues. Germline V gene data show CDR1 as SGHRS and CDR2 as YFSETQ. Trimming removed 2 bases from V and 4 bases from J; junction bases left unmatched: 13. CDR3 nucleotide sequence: TGCGCCAGCAGCTTATCGTCTGGGGCGGGAGGGCCGTACAATGAGCAGTTCTTC. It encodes CASSLSSGAGGPYNEQFF.

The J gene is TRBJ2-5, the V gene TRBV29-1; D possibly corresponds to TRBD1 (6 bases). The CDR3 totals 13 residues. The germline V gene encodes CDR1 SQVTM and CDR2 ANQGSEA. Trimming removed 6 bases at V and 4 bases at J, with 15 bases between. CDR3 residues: CSVRGRGGETQYF. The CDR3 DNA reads TGCAGCGTAAGGGGCAGAGGGGGAGAGACCCAGTACTTC.

The CDR3 loop reads CASSLEGSGRGETQYF. The CDR3 bases are TGCGCCAGCAGCTTGGAGGGTAGCGGGAGAGGAGAGACCCAGTACTTC. The V gene is TRBV5-1, the J gene TRBJ2-5; TRBD2 agrees at 9 bases. The junction had 7 bases not matched to a gene; V was cut back by 0 bases and J by 4 bases. Germline loops: CDR1 SGHRS, CDR2 YFSETQ. CDR3 size: 16 residues.

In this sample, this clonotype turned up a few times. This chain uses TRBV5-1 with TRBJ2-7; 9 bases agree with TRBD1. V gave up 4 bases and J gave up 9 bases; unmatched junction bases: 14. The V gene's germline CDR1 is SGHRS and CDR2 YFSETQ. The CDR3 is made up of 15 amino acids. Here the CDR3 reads CASSLGQGGAQGQYF. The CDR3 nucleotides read TGCGCCAGCAGCCTGGGACAGGGAGGAGCCCAAGGGCAGTACTTC.

The CDR3 DNA reads TGTGCCAGCTCAATCAACAGAGGGGGATCTGACGAGCAGTACTTC. This translates into CASSINRGGSDEQYF. This chain uses TRBV18 with TRBJ2-7; weak D call: TRBD1 (6 bases). Trimming left V 5 bases short and J 5 bases short, with 19 bases between. CDR3 length equals 15 residues. The germline gives CDR1 KGHSH, CDR2 LQKENI.

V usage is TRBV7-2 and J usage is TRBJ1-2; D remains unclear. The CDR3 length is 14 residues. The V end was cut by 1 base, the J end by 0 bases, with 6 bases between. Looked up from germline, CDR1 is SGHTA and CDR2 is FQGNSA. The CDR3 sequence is CASSLDGTNYGYTF. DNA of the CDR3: TGTGCCAGCAGCTTAGATGGGACTAACTATGGCTACACCTTC.

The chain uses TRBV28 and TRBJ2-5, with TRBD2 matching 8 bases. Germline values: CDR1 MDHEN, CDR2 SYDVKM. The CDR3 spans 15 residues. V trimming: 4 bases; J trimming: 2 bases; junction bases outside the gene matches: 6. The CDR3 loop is CASSSPLAAQETQYF. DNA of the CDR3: TGTGCCAGCAGTTCCCCACTAGCGGCTCAAGAGACCCAGTACTTC.

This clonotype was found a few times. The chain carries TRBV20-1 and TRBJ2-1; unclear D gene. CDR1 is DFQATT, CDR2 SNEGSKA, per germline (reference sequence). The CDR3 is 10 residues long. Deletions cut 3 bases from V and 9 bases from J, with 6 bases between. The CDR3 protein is CSASPFEQFF. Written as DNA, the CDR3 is TGCAGTGCTAGCCCCTTTGAGCAGTTCTTC.

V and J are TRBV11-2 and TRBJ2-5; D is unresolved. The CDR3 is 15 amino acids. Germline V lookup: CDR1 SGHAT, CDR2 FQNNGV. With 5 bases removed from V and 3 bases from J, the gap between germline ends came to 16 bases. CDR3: CASSPLTGRKETQYF. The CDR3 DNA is TGTGCCAGCAGCCCCCTCACCGGTAGAAAAGAGACCCAGTACTTC.

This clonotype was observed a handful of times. The CDR3 sequence is CASSLMAGGYEQYF. The CDR3 DNA sequence: TGTGCCAGCAGCTTAATGGCAGGGGGCTACGAGCAGTACTTC. The chain employs TRBV13 and TRBJ2-7; 7 bases are a match to TRBD1. This CDR3 is built from 14 residues. The germline gives CDR1 PRHDT, CDR2 FYEKMQ (reference sequence). Unmatched junction bases numbered 4, after V lost 2 bases and J lost 3 bases.

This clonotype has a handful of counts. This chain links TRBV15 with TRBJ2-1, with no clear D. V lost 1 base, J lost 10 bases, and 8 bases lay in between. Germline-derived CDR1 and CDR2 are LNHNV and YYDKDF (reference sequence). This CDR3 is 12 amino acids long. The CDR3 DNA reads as TGTGCCACCAGCAGAGGTGAGAGGGAGCAGTTCTTC. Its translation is CATSRGEREQFF.

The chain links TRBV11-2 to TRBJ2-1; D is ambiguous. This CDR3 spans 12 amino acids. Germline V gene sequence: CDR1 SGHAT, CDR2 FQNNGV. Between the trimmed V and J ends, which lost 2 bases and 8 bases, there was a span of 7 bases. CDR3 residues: CASSLRADEQFF. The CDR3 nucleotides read TGTGCCAGCAGCTTACGGGCAGATGAGCAGTTCTTC.

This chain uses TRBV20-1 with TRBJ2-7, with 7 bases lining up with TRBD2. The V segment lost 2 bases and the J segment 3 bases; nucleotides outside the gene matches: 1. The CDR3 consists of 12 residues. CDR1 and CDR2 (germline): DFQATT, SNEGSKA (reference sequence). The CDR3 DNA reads TGCAGTGCTAGACTAGCGGACTACGAGCAGTACTTC. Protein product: CSARLADYEQYF.

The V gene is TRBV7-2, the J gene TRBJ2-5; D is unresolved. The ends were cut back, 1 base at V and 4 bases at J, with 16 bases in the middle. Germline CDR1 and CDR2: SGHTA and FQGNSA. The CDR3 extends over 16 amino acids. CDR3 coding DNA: TGTGCCAGCAGCTTAGTTTTTCTGGGTAGTATAGAGACCCAGTACTTC. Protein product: CASSLVFLGSIETQYF.

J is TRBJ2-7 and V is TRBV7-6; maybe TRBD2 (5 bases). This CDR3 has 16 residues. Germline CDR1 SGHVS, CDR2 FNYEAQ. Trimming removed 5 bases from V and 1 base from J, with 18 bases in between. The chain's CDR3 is CASSPHSSGLSYEQYF. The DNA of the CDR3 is TGTGCCAGCAGCCCCCATTCCAGCGGCCTATCCTACGAGCAGTACTTC.

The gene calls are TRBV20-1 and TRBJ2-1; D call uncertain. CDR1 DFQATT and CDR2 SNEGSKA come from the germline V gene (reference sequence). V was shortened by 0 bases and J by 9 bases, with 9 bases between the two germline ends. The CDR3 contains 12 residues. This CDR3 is CSARDSPPEQFF. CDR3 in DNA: TGCAGTGCTAGAGATTCCCCACCTGAGCAGTTCTTC.

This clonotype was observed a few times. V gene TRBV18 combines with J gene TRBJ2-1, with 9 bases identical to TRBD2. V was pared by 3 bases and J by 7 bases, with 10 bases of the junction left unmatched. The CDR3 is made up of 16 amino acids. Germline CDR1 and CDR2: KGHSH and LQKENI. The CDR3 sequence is CASSPLLGAGGNEQFF. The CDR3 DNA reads TGTGCCAGCTCACCCCTCCTGGGTGCGGGAGGGAATGAGCAGTTCTTC.

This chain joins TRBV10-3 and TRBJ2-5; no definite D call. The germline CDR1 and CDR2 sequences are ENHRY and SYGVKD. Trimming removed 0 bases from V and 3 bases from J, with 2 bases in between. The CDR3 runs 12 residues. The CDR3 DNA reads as TGTGCCATCAGTGAGTCGGAAGAGACCCAGTACTTC. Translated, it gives CAISESEETQYF.

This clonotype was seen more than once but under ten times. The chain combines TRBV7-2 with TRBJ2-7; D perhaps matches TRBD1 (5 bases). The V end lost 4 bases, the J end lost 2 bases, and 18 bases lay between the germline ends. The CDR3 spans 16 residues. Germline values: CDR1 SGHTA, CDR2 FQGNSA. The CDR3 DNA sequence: TGTGCCAGCAGCTCAAAGGGGTTTGGGGCCACCTACGAGCAGTACTTC. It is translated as CASSSKGFGATYEQYF.

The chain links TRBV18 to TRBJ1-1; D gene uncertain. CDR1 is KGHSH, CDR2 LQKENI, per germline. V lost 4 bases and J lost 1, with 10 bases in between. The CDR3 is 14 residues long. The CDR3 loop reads CASSLIPPNTEAFF. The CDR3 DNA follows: TGTGCCAGCTCACTCATTCCCCCGAACACTGAAGCTTTCTTT.

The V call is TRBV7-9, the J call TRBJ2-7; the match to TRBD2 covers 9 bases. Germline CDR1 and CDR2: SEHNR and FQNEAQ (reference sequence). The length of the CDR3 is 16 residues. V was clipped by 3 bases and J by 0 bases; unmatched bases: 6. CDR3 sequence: CASSFPAGGSSYEQYF. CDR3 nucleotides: TGTGCCAGCAGCTTCCCTGCGGGGGGGAGCTCCTACGAGCAGTACTTC.

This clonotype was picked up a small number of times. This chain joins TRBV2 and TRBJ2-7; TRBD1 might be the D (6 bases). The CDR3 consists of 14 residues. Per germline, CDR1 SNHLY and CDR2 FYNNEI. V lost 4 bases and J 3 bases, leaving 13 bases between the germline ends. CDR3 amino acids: CASSVSRDIYEQYF. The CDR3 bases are TGTGCCAGCAGTGTTTCCCGGGACATCTACGAGCAGTACTTC.

In nucleotides, the CDR3 is TGCAGTGCCCCAGGGGACAGGAACACCGGGGAGCTGTTTTTT. It specifies CSAPGDRNTGELFF. V and J are TRBV20-1 and TRBJ2-2, with 7 bases matching TRBD1. The CDR3 spans 14 residues. J lost 1 base, V lost 6 bases, and 5 bases had no gene match. The germline CDR1 and CDR2 sequences are DFQATT and SNEGSKA (reference sequence).